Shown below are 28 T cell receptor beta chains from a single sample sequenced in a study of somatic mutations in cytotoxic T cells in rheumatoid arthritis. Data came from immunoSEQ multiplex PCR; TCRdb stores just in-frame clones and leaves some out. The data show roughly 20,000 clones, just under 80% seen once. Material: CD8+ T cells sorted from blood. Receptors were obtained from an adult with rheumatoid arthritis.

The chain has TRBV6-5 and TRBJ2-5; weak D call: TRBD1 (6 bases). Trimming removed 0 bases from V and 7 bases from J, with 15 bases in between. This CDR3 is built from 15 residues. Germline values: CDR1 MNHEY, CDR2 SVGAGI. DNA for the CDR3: TGTGCCAGCAGTTACTCGAAAGGGGGTACTTCGACCCAGTACTTC. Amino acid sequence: CASSYSKGGTSTQYF.

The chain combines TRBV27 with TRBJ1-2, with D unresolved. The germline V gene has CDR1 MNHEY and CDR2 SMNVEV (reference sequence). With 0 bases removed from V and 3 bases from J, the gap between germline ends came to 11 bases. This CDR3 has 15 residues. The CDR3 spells CASSLSMGRYYGYTF. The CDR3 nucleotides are TGTGCCAGCAGTTTATCGATGGGCAGGTACTATGGCTACACCTTC.

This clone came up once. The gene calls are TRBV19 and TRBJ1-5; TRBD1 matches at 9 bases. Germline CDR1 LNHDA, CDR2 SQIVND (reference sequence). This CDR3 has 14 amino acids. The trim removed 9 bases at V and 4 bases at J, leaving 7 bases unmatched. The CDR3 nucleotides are TGTGCCAGCTCACAGGGGGCAGGGAATCAGCCCCAGCATTTT. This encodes CASSQGAGNQPQHF.

CDR3 amino acids: CASSQSDKGPAEQYF. As DNA, the CDR3 is TGCGCCAGCAGCCAATCGGATAAGGGCCCGGCCGAGCAGTACTTC. The rearrangement joins TRBV4-3 to TRBJ2-7, with D hard to call. The CDR3 length is 15 residues. In germline, CDR1 is LGHNA, CDR2 YSLEER. V lost 2 bases and J 6 bases, leaving 17 bases between the germline ends.

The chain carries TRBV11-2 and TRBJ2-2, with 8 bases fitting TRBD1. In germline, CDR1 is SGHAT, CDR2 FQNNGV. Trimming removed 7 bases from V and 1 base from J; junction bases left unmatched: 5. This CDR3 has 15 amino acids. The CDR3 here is CASNFGTGNTGELFF. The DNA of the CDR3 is TGTGCCAGCAACTTCGGGACAGGGAACACCGGGGAGCTGTTTTTT.

CDR3 residues: CASSEVAGTGDTQYF. The CDR3 coding sequence is TGTGCCAGCAGTGAAGTAGCGGGAACAGGGGATACGCAGTATTTT. The gene calls are TRBV6-4 and TRBJ2-3, with 8 bases fitting TRBD2. Trimming took 3 bases from V and 6 from J; bases not matched to a gene: 8. The CDR3 consists of 15 residues. CDR1 and CDR2 from the germline V gene are MRHNA and SNTAGT.

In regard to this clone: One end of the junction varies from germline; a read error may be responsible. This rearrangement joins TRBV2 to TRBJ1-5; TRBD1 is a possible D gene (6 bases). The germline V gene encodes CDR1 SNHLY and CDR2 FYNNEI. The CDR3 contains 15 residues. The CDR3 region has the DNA TGTGCCAGCAGGGAAGGGGGACAAATAAATCAGCCCCAGCATTTT. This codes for CASREGGQINQPQHF.

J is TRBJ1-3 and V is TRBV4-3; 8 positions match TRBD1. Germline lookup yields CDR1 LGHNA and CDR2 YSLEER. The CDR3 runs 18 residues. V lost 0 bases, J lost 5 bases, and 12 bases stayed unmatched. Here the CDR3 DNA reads TGCGCCAGCAGCCAAGATCCCCTCGGACAGGGAGGAAGAAACACCATATATTTT. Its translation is CASSQDPLGQGGRNTIYF.

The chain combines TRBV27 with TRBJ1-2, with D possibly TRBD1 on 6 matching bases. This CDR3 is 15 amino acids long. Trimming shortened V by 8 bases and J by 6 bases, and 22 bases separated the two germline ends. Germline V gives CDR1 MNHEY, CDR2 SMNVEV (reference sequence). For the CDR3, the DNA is TGTGCCAGCGCCCCTTTAACAGGGCCCGTTGATGGCTACACCTTC. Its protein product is CASAPLTGPVDGYTF.

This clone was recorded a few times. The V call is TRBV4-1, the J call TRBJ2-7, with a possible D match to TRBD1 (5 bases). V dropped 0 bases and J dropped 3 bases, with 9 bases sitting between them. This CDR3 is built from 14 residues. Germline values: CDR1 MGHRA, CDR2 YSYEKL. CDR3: CASSQDRGGYEQYF. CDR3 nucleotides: TGCGCCAGCAGCCAAGATAGGGGCGGCTACGAGCAGTACTTC.

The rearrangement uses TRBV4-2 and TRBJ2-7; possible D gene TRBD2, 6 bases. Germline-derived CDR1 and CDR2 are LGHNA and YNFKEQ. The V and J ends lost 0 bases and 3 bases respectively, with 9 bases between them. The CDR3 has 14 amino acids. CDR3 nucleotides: TGTGCCAGCAGCCAAGATTCGGAGGGCTACGAGCAGTACTTC. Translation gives CASSQDSEGYEQYF.

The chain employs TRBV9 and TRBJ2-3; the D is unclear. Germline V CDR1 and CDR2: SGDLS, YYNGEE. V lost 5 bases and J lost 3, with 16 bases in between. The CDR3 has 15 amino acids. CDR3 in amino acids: CASSYGPELTDTQYF. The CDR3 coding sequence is TGTGCCAGCAGTTACGGGCCGGAGCTTACAGATACGCAGTATTTT.

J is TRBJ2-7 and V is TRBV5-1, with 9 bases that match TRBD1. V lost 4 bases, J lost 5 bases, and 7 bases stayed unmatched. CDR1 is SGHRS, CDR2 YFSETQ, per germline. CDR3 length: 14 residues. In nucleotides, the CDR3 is TGCGCCAGCAGCCCTGGACAGGGGCTCCACGAGCAGTACTTC. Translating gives CASSPGQGLHEQYF.

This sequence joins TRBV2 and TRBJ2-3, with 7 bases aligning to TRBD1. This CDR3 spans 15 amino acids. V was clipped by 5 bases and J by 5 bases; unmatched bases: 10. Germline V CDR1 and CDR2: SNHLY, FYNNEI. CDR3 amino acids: CASSTPGQSKDTQYF. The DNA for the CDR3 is TGTGCCAGCAGTACTCCGGGACAGTCGAAAGATACGCAGTATTTT.

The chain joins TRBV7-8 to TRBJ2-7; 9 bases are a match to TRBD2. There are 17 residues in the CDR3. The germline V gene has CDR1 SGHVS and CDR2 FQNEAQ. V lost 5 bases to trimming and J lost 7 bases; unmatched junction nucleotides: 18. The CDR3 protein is CASSRGSGRSMLQEQYF. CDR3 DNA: TGTGCCAGCAGCCGTGGGAGCGGGAGGTCCATGTTACAAGAGCAGTACTTC.

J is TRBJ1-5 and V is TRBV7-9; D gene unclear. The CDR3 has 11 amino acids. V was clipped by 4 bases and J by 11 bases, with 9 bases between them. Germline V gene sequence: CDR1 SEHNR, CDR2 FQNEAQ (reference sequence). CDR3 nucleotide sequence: TGTGCCAGCAGCTATAACGGGGCCCAGCATTTT. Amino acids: CASSYNGAQHF.

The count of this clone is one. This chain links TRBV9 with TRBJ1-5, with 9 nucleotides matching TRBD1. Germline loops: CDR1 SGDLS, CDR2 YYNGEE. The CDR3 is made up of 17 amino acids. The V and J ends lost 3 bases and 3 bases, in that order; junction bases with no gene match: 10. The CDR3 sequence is CASSGTYRGQNNQPQHF. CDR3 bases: TGTGCCAGCAGCGGAACATACAGGGGGCAAAACAATCAGCCCCAGCATTTT.

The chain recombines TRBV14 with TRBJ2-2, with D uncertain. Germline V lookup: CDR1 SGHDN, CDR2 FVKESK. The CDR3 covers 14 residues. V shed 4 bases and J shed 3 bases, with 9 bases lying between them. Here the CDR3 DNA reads TGTGCCAGCAGCCTTATCCGGGACACCGGGGAGCTGTTTTTT. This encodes CASSLIRDTGELFF.

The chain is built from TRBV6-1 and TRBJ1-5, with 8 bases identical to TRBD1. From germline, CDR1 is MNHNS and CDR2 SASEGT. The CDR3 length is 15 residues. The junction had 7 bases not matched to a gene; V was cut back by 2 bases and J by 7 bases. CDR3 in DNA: TGTGCCAGCAGTGAATGGACAGGGAGCTGGCAGCCCCAGCATTTT. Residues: CASSEWTGSWQPQHF.

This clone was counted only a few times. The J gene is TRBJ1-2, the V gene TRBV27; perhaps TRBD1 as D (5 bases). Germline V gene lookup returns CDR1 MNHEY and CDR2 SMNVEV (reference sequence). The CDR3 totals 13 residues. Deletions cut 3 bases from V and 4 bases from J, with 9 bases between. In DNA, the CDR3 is TGTGCCAGCAGTTTTCTGGGGACCTATGGCTACACCTTC. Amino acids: CASSFLGTYGYTF.

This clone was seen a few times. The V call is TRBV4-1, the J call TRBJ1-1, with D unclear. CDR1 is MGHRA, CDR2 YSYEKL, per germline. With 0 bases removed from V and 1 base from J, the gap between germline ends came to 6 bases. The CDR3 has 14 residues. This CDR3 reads CASSQEEGNTEAFF. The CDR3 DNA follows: TGCGCCAGCAGCCAAGAGGAGGGGAACACTGAAGCTTTCTTT.

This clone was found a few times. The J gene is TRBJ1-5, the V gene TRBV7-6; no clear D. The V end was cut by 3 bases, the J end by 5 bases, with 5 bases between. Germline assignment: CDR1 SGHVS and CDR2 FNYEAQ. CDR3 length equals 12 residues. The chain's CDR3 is CASSFPYQPQHF. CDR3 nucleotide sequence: TGTGCCAGCAGCTTCCCGTATCAGCCCCAGCATTTT.

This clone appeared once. The CDR3 region is CASSPGDSPLHF. The CDR3 DNA sequence: TGTGCCAGTAGTCCTGGCGATTCACCCCTCCACTTT. The V gene is TRBV19, the J gene TRBJ1-6; D uncertain. The CDR3 length is 12 residues. The germline V gene encodes CDR1 LNHDA and CDR2 SQIVND (reference sequence). V lost 5 bases and J lost 8, with 7 bases in between.

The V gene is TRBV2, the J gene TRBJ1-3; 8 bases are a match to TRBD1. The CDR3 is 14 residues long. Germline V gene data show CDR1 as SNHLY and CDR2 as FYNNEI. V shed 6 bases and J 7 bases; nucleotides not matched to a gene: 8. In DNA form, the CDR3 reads TGTGCCAGCAGCTGGACAGGGAGAGGCAACACCATATATTTT. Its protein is CASSWTGRGNTIYF.

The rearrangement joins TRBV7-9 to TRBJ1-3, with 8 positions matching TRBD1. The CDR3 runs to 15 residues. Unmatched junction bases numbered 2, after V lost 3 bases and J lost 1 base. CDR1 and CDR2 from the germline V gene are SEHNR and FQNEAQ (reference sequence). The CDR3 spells CASSLDRDSGNTIYF. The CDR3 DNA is TGTGCCAGCAGCTTGGACAGGGATTCTGGAAACACCATATATTTT.

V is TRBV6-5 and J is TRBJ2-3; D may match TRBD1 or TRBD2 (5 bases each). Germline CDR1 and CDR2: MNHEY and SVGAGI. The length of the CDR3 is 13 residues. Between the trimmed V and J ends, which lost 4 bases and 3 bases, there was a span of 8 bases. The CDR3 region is CASSFRETDTQYF. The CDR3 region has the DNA TGTGCCAGCAGTTTCAGGGAGACAGATACGCAGTATTTT.

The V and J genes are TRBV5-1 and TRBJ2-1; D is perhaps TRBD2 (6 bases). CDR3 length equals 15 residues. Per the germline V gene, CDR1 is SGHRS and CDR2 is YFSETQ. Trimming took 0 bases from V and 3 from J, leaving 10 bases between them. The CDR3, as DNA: TGCGCCAGCAGCTTGGGGGGTAGCGGCTACAATGAGCAGTTCTTC. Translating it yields CASSLGGSGYNEQFF.

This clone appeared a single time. The CDR3: CASSPGLAEYF. Written as DNA, the CDR3 is TGTGCCAGCAGTCCGGGGTTGGCCGAATACTTC. V gene TRBV6-1 combines with J gene TRBJ2-5; D perhaps matches TRBD2 (5 bases). V gave up 5 bases and J gave up 14 bases, with 15 bases separating them. The V gene's germline CDR1 is MNHNS and CDR2 SASEGT. The CDR3 runs to 11 residues.